This T cell receptor (beta chain) was recovered during a study of Ad26.COV2.S vaccination and SARS-CoV-2 variants. Study information: Ad26.COV2.S shots went into the muscle once or twice, 56 days apart.

Study observations and caveats: Comparable non-spike TCR breadth was observed in vaccine and placebo recipients. After vaccination, reports described spike-specific CD8+ and CD4+ T cell responses as showing substantial breadth.

The treatment was: some 20 received Ad26.COV2.S at low or high dose, single or two shots; about 5 received placebo; per-sample allocation not given. Following the first vaccine or placebo injection, samples were taken on day 63. Vaccination employed an Ad26 vector expressing the Wuhan-strain SARS-CoV-2 spike. Comment on this clone: Its antigen is not identified.

Method: immunoSEQ multiplex PCR; TCRdb's copy keeps in-frame clones and lacks some. The sample records approximately 420,000 clones, 70% to 90% being singletons. The TCR sequence derives from a person aged 18-60 years who received the Ad26.COV2.S COVID-19 vaccine or a placebo. Here the sequenced sample was peripheral blood, taken in a trial of Ad26.COV2.S vaccine versus placebo.

The CDR3 sequence: CASSVDRGLGVYEQYF. CDR3 nucleotide sequence: TGTGCCAGCAGTGTCGACAGGGGGCTAGGAGTCTACGAGCAGTACTTC. V gene TRBV6-1 combines with J gene TRBJ2-7; TRBD1 agrees at 10 bases. This CDR3 is built from 16 residues. Germline trimming cut 4 bases from V and 3 bases from J; bases unmatched to any gene: 9. Looked up from germline, CDR1 is MNHNS and CDR2 is SASEGT.